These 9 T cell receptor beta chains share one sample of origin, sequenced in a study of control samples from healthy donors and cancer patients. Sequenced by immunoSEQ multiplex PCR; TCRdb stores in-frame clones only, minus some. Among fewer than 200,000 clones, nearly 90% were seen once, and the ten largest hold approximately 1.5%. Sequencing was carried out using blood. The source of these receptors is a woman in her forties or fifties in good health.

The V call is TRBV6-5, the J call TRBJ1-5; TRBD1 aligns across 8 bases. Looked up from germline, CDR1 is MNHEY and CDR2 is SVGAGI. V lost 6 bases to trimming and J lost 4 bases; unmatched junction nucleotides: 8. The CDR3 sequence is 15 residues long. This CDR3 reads CASRASRGRNQPQHF. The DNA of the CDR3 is TGTGCCAGCAGGGCGAGCAGGGGGCGGAATCAGCCCCAGCATTTT.

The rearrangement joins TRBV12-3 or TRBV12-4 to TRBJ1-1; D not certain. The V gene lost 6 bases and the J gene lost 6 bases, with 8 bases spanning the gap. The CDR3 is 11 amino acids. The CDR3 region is CASRLSAEAFF. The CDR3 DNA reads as TGTGCCAGCAGGCTAAGCGCTGAAGCTTTCTTT.

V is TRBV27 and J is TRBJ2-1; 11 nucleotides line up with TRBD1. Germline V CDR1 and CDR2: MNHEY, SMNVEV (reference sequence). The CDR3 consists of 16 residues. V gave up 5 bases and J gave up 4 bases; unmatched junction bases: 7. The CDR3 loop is CASSLGTGGSYNEQFF. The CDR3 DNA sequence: TGTGCCAGCAGTCTCGGGACAGGGGGATCTTACAATGAGCAGTTCTTC.

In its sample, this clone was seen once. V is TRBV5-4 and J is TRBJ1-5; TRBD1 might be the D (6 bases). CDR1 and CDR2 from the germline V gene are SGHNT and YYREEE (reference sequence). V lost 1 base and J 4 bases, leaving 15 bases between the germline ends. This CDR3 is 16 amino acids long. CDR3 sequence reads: CASSLNTGLGNQPQHF. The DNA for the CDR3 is TGTGCCAGCAGCTTGAATACAGGGTTAGGAAATCAGCCCCAGCATTTT.

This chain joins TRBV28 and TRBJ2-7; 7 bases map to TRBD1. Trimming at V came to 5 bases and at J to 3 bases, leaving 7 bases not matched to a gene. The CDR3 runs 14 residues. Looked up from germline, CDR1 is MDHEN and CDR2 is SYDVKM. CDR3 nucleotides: TGTGCCAGCAGTCTCCGGGACAGCTACTACGAGCAGTACTTC. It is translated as CASSLRDSYYEQYF.

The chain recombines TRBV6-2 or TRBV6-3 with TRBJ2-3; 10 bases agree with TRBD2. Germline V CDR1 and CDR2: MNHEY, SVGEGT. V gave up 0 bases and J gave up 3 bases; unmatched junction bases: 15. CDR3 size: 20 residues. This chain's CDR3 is CASSYSGGLAHPLGTDTQYF. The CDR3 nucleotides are TGTGCCAGCAGTTACTCGGGGGGACTAGCGCACCCCTTGGGGACAGATACGCAGTATTTT.

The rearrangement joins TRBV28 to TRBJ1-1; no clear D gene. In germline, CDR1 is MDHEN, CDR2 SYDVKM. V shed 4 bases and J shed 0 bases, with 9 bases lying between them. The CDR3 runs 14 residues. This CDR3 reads CASSSDGLNTEAFF. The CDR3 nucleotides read TGTGCCAGCAGTTCGGACGGCTTGAACACTGAAGCTTTCTTT. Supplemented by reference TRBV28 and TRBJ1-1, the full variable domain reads DVKVTQSSRYLVKRTGEKVFLECVQDMDHENMFWYRQDPGLGLRLIYFSYDVKMKEKGDIPEGYSVSREKKERFSLILESASTNQTSMYLCASSSDGLNTEAFFGQGTRLTVV.

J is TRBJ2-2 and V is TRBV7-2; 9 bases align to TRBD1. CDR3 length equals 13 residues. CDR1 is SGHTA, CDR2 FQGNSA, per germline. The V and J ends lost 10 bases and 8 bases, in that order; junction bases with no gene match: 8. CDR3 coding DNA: TGTGCCATTTCCCGGGACAGGGTTGGGGAGCTGTTTTTT. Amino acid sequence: CAISRDRVGELFF.

Written as DNA, the CDR3 is TGTGCCAGCAGCGGAGTAGACAGGGGGCCGAATGGAGCTTTCTTT. It specifies CASSGVDRGPNGAFF. The V and J genes are TRBV11-2 and TRBJ1-1; 10 bases line up with TRBD1. The J segment lost 10 bases and the V segment lost 5 bases, leaving 13 bases of the junction unmatched. Germline V gene sequence: CDR1 SGHAT, CDR2 FQNNGV. There are 15 residues in the CDR3.